This T cell receptor beta chain was observed in a study of T cell repertoires in cytomegalovirus infection. V dropped 4 bases and J dropped 4 bases, with 9 bases sitting between them. The germline V gene has CDR1 KGHDR and CDR2 SFDVKD. This CDR3 is 13 amino acids long. This clonotype was detected only a few times. TCRdb redid the calling of the reads with MiXCR, one entry per CDR3 protein. This table has 200,000 to 250,000 distinct CDR3 sequences, over 9% appearing once. The sequence was obtained from a human donor in good health (CMV status not recorded). Some clones in this sample may be carry-over from other donors' samples. Source material: PBMCs. J is TRBJ1-1 and V is TRBV24-1; D uncertain. The CDR3 nucleotides are TGTGCCACCAGTGACCCCCGACGCACTGAAGCTTTCTTT. Translation: CATSDPRRTEAFF.